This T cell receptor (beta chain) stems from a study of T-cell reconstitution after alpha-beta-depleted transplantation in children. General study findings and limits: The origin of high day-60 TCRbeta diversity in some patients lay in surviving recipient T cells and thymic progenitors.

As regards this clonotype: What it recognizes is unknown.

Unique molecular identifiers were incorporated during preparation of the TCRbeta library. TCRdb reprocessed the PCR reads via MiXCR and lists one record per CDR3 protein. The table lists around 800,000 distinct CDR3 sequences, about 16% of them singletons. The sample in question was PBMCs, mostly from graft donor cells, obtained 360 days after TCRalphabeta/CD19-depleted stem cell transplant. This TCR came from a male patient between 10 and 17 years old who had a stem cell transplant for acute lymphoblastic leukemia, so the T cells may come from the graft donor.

The CDR3 DNA sequence: TGTGCCAGCAGTTTTAGACTGGGGGGCTCCTACGAGCAGTACTTC. It yields the protein CASSFRLGGSYEQYF. This chain joins TRBV6-5 and TRBJ2-7; D possibly corresponds to TRBD2 (6 bases). Looked up from germline, CDR1 is MNHEY and CDR2 is SVGAGI. The CDR3 loop spans 15 amino acids. Deletions cut 4 bases from V and 0 bases from J, with 13 bases between.